Listed here is a single TCR beta chain. No antigen is known for it. The data were obtained in a study of a mutant IDH1 vaccine in newly diagnosed glioma. The CDR3 is 13 amino acids. The trim removed 8 bases at V and 3 bases at J, leaving 3 bases unmatched. Germline CDR1 reads LNHDA; CDR2 reads SQIVND (reference sequence). Study observations and caveats: Researchers report vaccine-induced immune responses in approximately 95% of patients.

TCRdb's copy holds only in-frame clones and misses some; the assay was immunoSEQ multiplex PCR. The sample lists about 60,000 clones; approximately 87% were seen once. The time point was: week 35, safety follow-up. Each dose delivered 300 ug of mutant IDH1 20-mer peptide subcutaneously with imiquimod. The sequenced sample was PBMCs, obtained from a glioma patient whose treatment included an IDH1 peptide vaccine. This chain uses TRBV19 with TRBJ2-3, with 9 nucleotides matching TRBD2. This clonotype originated in a man aged 40-50 years with glioma. The CDR3 bases are TGTGCCAGTCAAGGACTAGCGACAGATACGCAGTATTTT. The encoded protein is CASQGLATDTQYF. Drawing the rest from reference TRBV19 and TRBJ2-3, the complete variable domain is DGGITQSPKYLFRKEGQNVTLSCEQNLNHDAMYWYRQDPGQGLRLIYYSQIVNDFQKGDIAEGYSVSREKKESFPLTVTSAQKNPTAFYLCASQGLATDTQYFGPGTRLTVL.